This T cell receptor (beta chain) was sequenced for a study of blood T cells in healthy people across ages. Through a sample-barcoded 5' primer and a J-beta primer mix, a second PCR was run for about 6 to 11 cycles. TCRdb itself ran the 5' RACE reads through MiXCR, one entry per CDR3 protein. The data show 920,000 or so distinct CDR3 sequences, over 35% seen once. CDR3 length equals 13 residues. The germline gives CDR1 SGHAT, CDR2 FQDESV (reference sequence). The germline V and J ends were trimmed by 5 bases and 13 bases, with 18 bases remaining between them. The V and J genes are TRBV11-1 and TRBJ2-1; weak D call: TRBD2 (6 bases). This sequence was found in a woman aged 55 to 70 in good health. Sequenced sample: blood. This chain's CDR3 is CASSGDLLMNQFF. The CDR3 DNA reads TGTGCCAGCAGCGGGGACTTACTGATGAATCAGTTCTTC.